Below, one TCR beta chain is given with its context. What it binds is not known. The CDR3 contains 12 residues. V dropped 2 bases and J dropped 4 bases, with 4 bases sitting between them. Per germline, CDR1 SGHAT and CDR2 FQNNGV. Viral peptide pools were used in the ViraFEST assay to expand antigen-specific CD4+ T cells, and sequencing came afterward. Cells that had been cultured for ten to eleven days were the source of isolated CD4+ T cells. The sample comes from a study of vaccination effects on CD4 cells after COVID-19. Using immunoSEQ multiplex PCR, the repertoire was profiled, and TCRdb retains in-frame clones only, with some absent. The sample includes some 11,000 clones, about 74% of them seen just once.

This clonotype originated in a human donor who received a COVID-19 vaccine. This chain connects TRBV11-2 to TRBJ2-3, with unresolved D. The input for sequencing was CD4+ T cells from PBMCs cultured with HCoV-229E spike peptides, taken before COVID-19 vaccination. CDR3 coding DNA: TGTGCCAGCAGCTTACAATCAGATACGCAGTATTTT. Translating gives CASSLQSDTQYF. Based on the CDR3 plus reference TRBV11-2 and TRBJ2-3, the full variable domain is EAGVAQSPRYKIIEKRQSVAFWCNPISGHATLYWYQQILGQGPKLLIQFQNNGVVDDSQLPKDRFSAERLKGVDSTLKIQPAKLEDSAVYLCASSLQSDTQYFGPGTRLTVL.